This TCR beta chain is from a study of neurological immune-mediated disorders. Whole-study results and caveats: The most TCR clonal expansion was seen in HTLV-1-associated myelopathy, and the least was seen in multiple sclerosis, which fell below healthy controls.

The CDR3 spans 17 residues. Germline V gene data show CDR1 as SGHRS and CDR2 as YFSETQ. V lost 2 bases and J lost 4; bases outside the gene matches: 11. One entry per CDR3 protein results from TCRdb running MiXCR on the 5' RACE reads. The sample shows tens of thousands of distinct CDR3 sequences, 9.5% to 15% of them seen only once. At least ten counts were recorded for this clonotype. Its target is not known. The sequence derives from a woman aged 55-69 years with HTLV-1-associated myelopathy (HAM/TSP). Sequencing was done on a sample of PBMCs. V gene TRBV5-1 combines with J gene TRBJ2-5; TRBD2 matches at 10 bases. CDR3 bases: TGCGCCAGCAGCTTCATGGCGCTAGCGGGAGTAGGAGAGACCCAGTACTTC. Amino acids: CASSFMALAGVGETQYF.